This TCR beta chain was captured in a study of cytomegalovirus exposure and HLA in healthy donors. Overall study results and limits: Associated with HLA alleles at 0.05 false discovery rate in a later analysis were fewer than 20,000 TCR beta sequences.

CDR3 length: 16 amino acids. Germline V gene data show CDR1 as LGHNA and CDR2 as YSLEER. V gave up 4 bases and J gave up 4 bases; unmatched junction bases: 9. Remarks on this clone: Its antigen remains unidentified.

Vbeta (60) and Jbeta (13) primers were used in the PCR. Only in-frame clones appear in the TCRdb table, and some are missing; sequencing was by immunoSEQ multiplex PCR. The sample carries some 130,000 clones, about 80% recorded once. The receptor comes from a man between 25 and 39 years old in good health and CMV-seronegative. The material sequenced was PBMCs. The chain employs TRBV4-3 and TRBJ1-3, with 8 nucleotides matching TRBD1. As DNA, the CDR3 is TGCGCCAGCAGCCCCCAGGGGGCCATCAAGGGAAACACCATATATTTT. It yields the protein CASSPQGAIKGNTIYF.